The sequence of this T cell receptor beta chain was determined in a study of T cell changes during pregnancy in multiple sclerosis. This clone has a handful of counts. This CDR3 comprises 13 residues. The ends were cut back, 0 bases at V and 15 bases at J, with 13 bases in the middle. Germline V gene data show CDR1 as SGDLS and CDR2 as YYNGEE. The repertoire was sequenced with immunoSEQ multiplex PCR; TCRdb's copy has only in-frame clones and lacks some. The sample lists tens of thousands of clones, about 90% seen once, with roughly 0.76% in the top ten. The source is a female donor with multiple sclerosis, enrolled in a pregnancy study. V is TRBV9 and J is TRBJ1-6, with D perhaps matching TRBD1 (5 bases). The sequences come from CD4+ T cells from peripheral blood mononuclear cells, collected in the first trimester of pregnancy. The CDR3 nucleotides are TGTGCCAGCAGCGTAGAGGGGTGGAAAGACCTCCACTTT. Translation: CASSVEGWKDLHF.